Listed here are 31 T cell receptor beta chains from one sample, sequenced in a study of shared clonotypes between healthy human individuals. The table came from immunoSEQ multiplex PCR; TCRdb's copy has only in-frame clones and leaves some out. The table has roughly 2.1 million clones, under 95% seen once. Naive CD8 cells, CD45RO-negative and positively selected for CCR7, excluded terminally differentiated effector memory CD45RA+ cells. The sequenced material came from naive CD8+ T cells from PBMCs. These receptors were collected from a man aged 18 to 30 in good health. Some clones in this sample may be carry-over from other donors' samples.

V gene TRBV5-6 combines with J gene TRBJ2-1, with unresolved D. Deletions cut 3 bases from V and 4 bases from J, with 11 bases between. The CDR3 loop spans 14 amino acids. Germline assignment: CDR1 SGHDT and CDR2 YYEEEE. CDR3 residues: CASSSGRRYNEQFF. The CDR3 region has the DNA TGTGCCAGCAGCTCCGGACGGAGATACAATGAGCAGTTCTTC.

The chain combines TRBV7-9 with TRBJ2-1, with TRBD2 matching 11 bases. Germline CDR1 is SEHNR and CDR2 is FQNEAQ (reference sequence). The CDR3 length is 17 residues. After removal of 4 bases from V and 0 bases from J, the junction contained 5 bases not matched to a gene. CDR3 in amino acids: CASSSGLADASYNEQFF. CDR3 sequence (DNA): TGTGCCAGCAGCTCGGGACTAGCGGACGCCTCCTACAATGAGCAGTTCTTC. Together with reference TRBV7-9 and TRBJ2-1, the CDR3 gives the full variable domain: DTGVSQNPRHKITKRGQNVTFRCDPISEHNRLYWYRQTLGQGPEFLTYFQNEAQLEKSRLLSDRFSAERPKGSFSTLEIQRTEQGDSAMYLCASSSGLADASYNEQFFGPGTRLTVL.

The chain has TRBV14 and TRBJ2-3, with D unclear. Per germline, CDR1 SGHDN and CDR2 FVKESK. CDR3 size: 13 residues. V lost 1 base to trimming and J lost 6 bases, with 8 bases between them. The CDR3, as DNA: TGTGCCAGCAGCCAAGTTTTGTACGATACGCAGTATTTT. Its translation: CASSQVLYDTQYF.

This clone is a singleton in its sample. V usage is TRBV15 and J usage is TRBJ1-1; no definite D call. V was cut by 5 bases and J by 6 bases, with 13 bases left in between. CDR1 and CDR2 from the germline V gene are LNHNV and YYDKDF (reference sequence). CDR3 length: 13 amino acids. This CDR3 is CATSASWWAEAFF. Written as DNA, the CDR3 is TGTGCCACCAGCGCCTCATGGTGGGCTGAAGCTTTCTTT.

The J gene is TRBJ2-1, the V gene TRBV28; D is perhaps TRBD1 or TRBD2 (5 bases each). Trimming left V 4 bases short and J 1 base short, with 14 bases between. The CDR3 sequence is 16 residues long. CDR1 and CDR2 from the germline V gene are MDHEN and SYDVKM. CDR3 protein: CASSSPWGISYNEQFF. CDR3 nucleotide sequence: TGTGCCAGCAGTTCCCCCTGGGGGATTTCCTACAATGAGCAGTTCTTC.

This chain joins TRBV4-3 and TRBJ2-4; D tentatively fits TRBD1 or TRBD2 (5 bases each). The CDR3 contains 13 residues. Trimming took 0 bases from V and 15 from J, leaving 15 bases between them. In germline, CDR1 is LGHNA, CDR2 YSLEER. CDR3 nucleotides: TGCGCCAGCAGCCAAGATCAAGGGGACGGCCGGTACTTC. This encodes CASSQDQGDGRYF.

V is TRBV28 and J is TRBJ2-1, with 10 bases lining up with TRBD2. The ends lost 3 bases at V and 8 bases at J; junction bases unmatched: 10. Germline CDR1 is MDHEN and CDR2 is SYDVKM. This CDR3 is built from 16 residues. CDR3 bases: TGTGCCAGCAGTTTCCCCCCTAGCGGGAGAGGGGATGAGCAGTTCTTC. It specifies CASSFPPSGRGDEQFF.

The chain recombines TRBV28 with TRBJ1-1; TRBD1 matches at 7 bases. The CDR3 is 13 residues long. V dropped 8 bases and J dropped 3; count of bases not matched to a gene: 6. Germline-derived CDR1 and CDR2 are MDHEN and SYDVKM. CDR3 DNA: TGTGCCAGCTCCAGGGGGAAATACACTGAAGCTTTCTTT. It codes for CASSRGKYTEAFF.

V and J are TRBV19 and TRBJ2-7; D is uncertain. The CDR3 runs 14 residues. Looked up from germline, CDR1 is LNHDA and CDR2 is SQIVND (reference sequence). The V and J ends lost 1 base and 4 bases respectively, with 11 bases between them. CDR3 amino acids: CASSIGASPYEQYF. The CDR3 DNA is TGTGCCAGTAGTATAGGCGCCTCACCTTACGAGCAGTACTTC.

The gene calls are TRBV29-1 and TRBJ2-5; weak D call: TRBD1 (6 bases). The DNA end is more similar to TRBJ2-7, so the J call may be wrong. The CDR3 is 13 amino acids. Germline CDR1 reads SQVTM; CDR2 reads ANQGSEA. The CDR3 DNA sequence: TGCAGCGTTGAAGACCGGACAGAACTCGAGCAGTACTTC. This translates into CSVEDRTELEQYF.

This sequence joins TRBV4-2 and TRBJ1-2; tentatively, D is TRBD1 (6 bases). The CDR3 runs 17 residues. The germline V gene has CDR1 LGHNA and CDR2 YNFKEQ. V was shortened by 2 bases and J by 0 bases, with 16 bases between the two germline ends. This chain's CDR3 is CASSQTLHRATNYGYTF. In nucleotides, the CDR3 is TGTGCCAGCAGCCAAACACTTCACAGGGCAACTAACTATGGCTACACCTTC.

This chain links TRBV6-1 with TRBJ1-1, with D maybe TRBD1 (6 bases). V was cut by 4 bases and J by 4 bases, with 16 bases left in between. Germline V lookup: CDR1 MNHNS, CDR2 SASEGT. The CDR3 totals 15 residues. This CDR3 reads CASSAPRGVGTEAFF. Here the CDR3 DNA reads TGTGCCAGCAGTGCGCCCAGGGGTGTGGGCACTGAAGCTTTCTTT.

The chain's CDR3 is CASSSGTGTSGANVLTF. The CDR3, as DNA: TGTGCCAGCAGCTCCGGGACAGGAACCTCTGGGGCCAACGTCCTGACTTTC. The rearrangement links TRBV12-1 to TRBJ2-6; the DNA was not compared with TRBD1, the D call given in the table. TRBV12-1 is described as a pseudogene. CDR3 size: 17 residues.

This chain links TRBV18 with TRBJ1-1; 10 bases fit TRBD1. V was clipped by 2 bases and J by 4 bases; unmatched bases: 16. In germline, CDR1 is KGHSH, CDR2 LQKENI. The CDR3 runs 19 residues. CDR3 coding DNA: TGTGCCAGCTCACCATCGGGTCGACAGGGGGCGTTAGTGGCCACTGAAGCTTTCTTT. Protein sequence: CASSPSGRQGALVATEAFF.

V gene TRBV15 combines with J gene TRBJ1-1; D is ambiguous. The V gene lost 5 bases and the J gene lost 8 bases, with 15 bases spanning the gap. The CDR3 is made up of 13 amino acids. Germline V gene data show CDR1 as LNHNV and CDR2 as YYDKDF (reference sequence). This chain's CDR3 is CATSGRSQSEAFF. CDR3 sequence (DNA): TGTGCCACCAGCGGCCGTTCCCAAAGCGAAGCTTTCTTT. The full variable domain, in which reference TRBV15 and TRBJ1-1 provide the parts outside the CDR3, is DAMVIQNPRYQVTQFGKPVTLSCSQTLNHNVMYWYQQKSSQAPKLLFHYYDKDFNNEADTPDNFQSRRPNTSFCFLDIRSPGLGDTAMYLCATSGRSQSEAFFGQGTRLTVV.

This clone showed up just once. The chain recombines TRBV27 with TRBJ1-1, with a weak D call TRBD1 (6 bases). Trimming removed 10 bases at V and 1 base at J, with 10 bases between. From germline, CDR1 is MNHEY and CDR2 SMNVEV (reference sequence). This CDR3 has 12 amino acids. CDR3 amino acids: CATRQENTEAFF. DNA of the CDR3: TGTGCCACCCGACAGGAGAACACTGAAGCTTTCTTT.

V is TRBV4-2 and J is TRBJ1-2; maybe TRBD1 (6 bases). CDR1 and CDR2 (germline): LGHNA, YNFKEQ. Trimming removed 6 bases at V and 4 bases at J, with 15 bases between. The CDR3 is 14 residues long. CDR3 nucleotide sequence: TGTGCCAGCAGGGGGACAACCGAGGGCTATGGCTACACCTTC. Residues: CASRGTTEGYGYTF.

The chain couples TRBV4-1 to TRBJ1-2; D not resolved. The CDR3 runs 14 residues. Germline CDR1 reads MGHRA; CDR2 reads YSYEKL. Deletions cut 4 bases from V and 2 bases from J, with 11 bases between. This chain's CDR3 is CASSLGAQNYGYTF. CDR3 nucleotide sequence: TGCGCCAGCAGCCTAGGTGCCCAAAACTATGGCTACACCTTC.

This CDR3 reads CASSWGQHTEAFF. Here the CDR3 DNA reads TGTGCCAGCAGCTGGGGACAGCACACTGAAGCTTTCTTT. The chain links TRBV7-2 to TRBJ1-1; the match to TRBD1 covers 7 bases. The V gene end was trimmed by 4 bases and the J gene end by 3 bases; junction bases not matched to a gene: 2. Per germline, CDR1 SGHTA and CDR2 FQGNSA. The CDR3 spans 13 residues.

The rearrangement links TRBV28 to TRBJ2-1; 7 nucleotides align to TRBD1. This CDR3 comprises 16 residues. Germline CDR1 MDHEN, CDR2 SYDVKM. Losses at the gene ends were 8 bases for V and 8 bases for J; bases not matched to a gene: 18. CDR3 bases: TGTGCCAGCGCCCACGTAAGGACAGGTTTGGTCTATGAGCAGTTCTTC. Translation: CASAHVRTGLVYEQFF. Drawing the rest from reference TRBV28 and TRBJ2-1, the complete variable domain is DVKVTQSSRYLVKRTGEKVFLECVQDMDHENMFWYRQDPGLGLRLIYFSYDVKMKEKGDIPEGYSVSREKKERFSLILESASTNQTSMYLCASAHVRTGLVYEQFFGPGTRLTVL.

The genes are TRBV27 and TRBJ1-4, with D hard to call. CDR1 MNHEY and CDR2 SMNVEV come from the germline V gene (reference sequence). V lost 5 bases, J lost 5 bases, and 18 bases lay in between. CDR3 size: 16 residues. The chain's CDR3 is CASSPLPLEPNEKLFF. The DNA of the CDR3 is TGTGCCAGCAGTCCCCTCCCTCTGGAACCGAATGAAAAACTGTTTTTT.

V is TRBV4-3 and J is TRBJ2-1; 9 nucleotides line up with TRBD2. There are 15 residues in the CDR3. CDR1 is LGHNA and CDR2 is YSLEER in the germline V gene. V dropped 1 base and J dropped 7; count of bases not matched to a gene: 5. The CDR3 protein is CASSQVHTSGNEQFF. Written as DNA, the CDR3 is TGCGCCAGCAGCCAAGTTCATACTAGCGGGAATGAGCAGTTCTTC.

V is TRBV10-3 and J is TRBJ2-4; no reliable D call. Germline CDR1 reads ENHRY; CDR2 reads SYGVKD. The CDR3 consists of 13 residues. Trimming took off 3 bases at V and 5 bases at J, with 8 bases between the two ends. Written as DNA, the CDR3 is TGTGCCATCAGTGATACCGGGCAAAACATTCAGTACTTC. Translated, it gives CAISDTGQNIQYF.

V gene TRBV5-5 combines with J gene TRBJ2-1; TRBD2 matches 9 bases. Germline CDR1 reads SGHKS; CDR2 reads YYEKEE (reference sequence). J was trimmed by 0 bases and V by 2 bases; bases with no gene match: 15. The CDR3 is 20 residues long. CDR3 nucleotide sequence: TGTGCCAGCAGCTTCTTCGCCGGGACTAGCATTTCGAGCTCCTACAATGAGCAGTTCTTC. Its translation: CASSFFAGTSISSSYNEQFF.

This clone was detected only once. This chain joins TRBV6-1 and TRBJ1-5; possible D gene TRBD1, 5 bases. The CDR3 runs to 17 residues. Germline CDR1 is MNHNS and CDR2 is SASEGT. V was clipped by 4 bases and J by 0 bases, with 16 bases between them. As DNA, the CDR3 is TGTGCCAGCAGTGTCGAGCGGGGGGGAATTAGCAATCAGCCCCAGCATTTT. Its translation: CASSVERGGISNQPQHF.

The chain links TRBV9 to TRBJ1-4; TRBD1 agrees at 10 bases. This CDR3 region has 15 residues. CDR1 is SGDLS and CDR2 is YYNGEE in the germline V gene. Germline trimming cut 3 bases from V and 8 bases from J; bases unmatched to any gene: 7. CDR3 sequence: CASSDRQGAGEKLFF. The CDR3 DNA follows: TGTGCCAGCAGCGACAGACAGGGGGCAGGGGAAAAACTGTTTTTT.

Here the CDR3 reads CASSLDVRLAGALEQFF. CDR3 in DNA: TGCGCCAGCAGCTTGGACGTTCGGCTAGCGGGAGCACTTGAGCAGTTCTTC. The rearrangement links TRBV5-1 to TRBJ2-1, with 10 bases that match TRBD2. Germline lookup yields CDR1 SGHRS and CDR2 YFSETQ. The CDR3 has 17 residues. The V segment lost 0 bases and the J segment 9 bases; nucleotides outside the gene matches: 12. Looking up the rest from reference TRBV5-1 and TRBJ2-1 gives the full variable domain: KAGVTQTPRYLIKTRGQQVTLSCSPISGHRSVSWYQQTPGQGLQFLFEYFSETQRNKGNFPGRFSGRQFSNSRSEMNVSTLELGDSALYLCASSLDVRLAGALEQFFGPGTRLTVL.

This clone was seen a single time. The chain is built from TRBV10-3 and TRBJ1-4; 10 bases agree with TRBD1. CDR1 and CDR2 from the germline V gene are ENHRY and SYGVKD. This CDR3 comprises 17 residues. V lost 2 bases and J lost 8; bases outside the gene matches: 11. This chain's CDR3 is CAISEPGQGLLGEKLFF. CDR3 in DNA: TGTGCCATCAGTGAGCCGGGACAGGGGTTATTAGGGGAAAAACTGTTTTTT.

The V and J genes are TRBV7-3 and TRBJ1-1; no firm D call. Trimming left V 2 bases short and J 1 base short, with 20 bases between. The CDR3 length is 18 residues. Germline CDR1 and CDR2: SGHTA and FQGTGA. As DNA, the CDR3 is TGTGCCAGCAGCTTAGGCCCCGCCTTTTATAGGCAGAACACTGAAGCTTTCTTT. It is translated as CASSLGPAFYRQNTEAFF. The whole variable domain, filled in from reference TRBV7-3 and TRBJ1-1, reads GAGVSQTPSNKVTEKGKYVELRCDPISGHTALYWYRQSLGQGPEFLIYFQGTGAADDSGLPNDRFFAVRPEGSVSTLKIQRTERGDSAVYLCASSLGPAFYRQNTEAFFGQGTRLTVV.

V usage is TRBV15 and J usage is TRBJ2-7; TRBD1 is a possible D gene (5 bases). This CDR3 has 14 amino acids. Trimming pared 9 bases from V and 3 bases from J, leaving 18 bases between. Per the germline V gene, CDR1 is LNHNV and CDR2 is YYDKDF (reference sequence). CDR3 nucleotide sequence: TGTGCCACAGCTTTGGGGCAGGGTCTCTACGAGCAGTACTTC. It encodes CATALGQGLYEQYF.

CDR3 in DNA: TGTGCCAGCAGCTTGGATGGCGGTACCTCCTACAATGAGCAGTTCTTC. Its protein product is CASSLDGGTSYNEQFF. The rearrangement links TRBV5-6 to TRBJ2-1; D unresolved. Germline values: CDR1 SGHDT, CDR2 YYEEEE. V dropped 0 bases and J dropped 0 bases, with 10 bases sitting between them. The CDR3 covers 16 residues.